This T cell receptor beta chain originates from a study of blood T cell repertoires in COVID-19. Study information: Sites in the United States, Italy and Spain provided acute and convalescent COVID-19 samples.

The authors' processing: Cell counts per sample came from amplifying reference gene primers. Generated by immunoSEQ multiplex PCR, the TCRdb table keeps only in-frame clones and is missing some. That table furnishes V, J and clone size, whereas the DNA furnished D and trimming. In the table there are 110,000 or so clones, around 80% of which are singletons. This CDR3 comprises 16 residues. V gave up 1 base and J gave up 5 bases; unmatched junction bases: 9. From germline, CDR1 is SNHLY and CDR2 FYNNEI. This clonotype was obtained from a man aged 65 to 85 with acute or convalescent COVID-19. The chain joins TRBV2 to TRBJ2-5; TRBD2 matches at 8 bases. Input material: peripheral blood. The CDR3 region has the DNA TGTGCCAGCAGTGAAGGGAGCGGGAGCGGAGGCGAGACCCAGTACTTC. It is translated as CASSEGSGSGGETQYF.